The 15 T cell receptor beta chains below were found in one sample sequenced in a study of control samples from healthy donors and cancer patients. TCRdb's table, derived via immunoSEQ multiplex PCR, lists solely in-frame clones and lacks some. There are fewer than 20,000 clones in the sample; about 85% occur only once, and approximately 30% lies in the top ten. Sample: PBMCs. The receptors derive from a woman in her sixties or seventies with lung cancer.

The chain carries TRBV29-1 and TRBJ1-1; D is unclear. This CDR3 spans 13 amino acids. CDR1 is SQVTM and CDR2 is ANQGSEA in the germline V gene. The ends were cut back, 4 bases at V and 1 base at J, with 10 bases in the middle. CDR3 sequence (DNA): TGCAGCGTTGTGTGGTGGGGGAACACTGAAGCTTTCTTT. Its translation is CSVVWWGNTEAFF.

This chain uses TRBV6-5 with TRBJ2-7; 7 nucleotides align to TRBD1. The CDR3 runs 14 residues. Germline assignment: CDR1 MNHEY and CDR2 SVGAGI. Losses at the gene ends were 2 bases for V and 2 bases for J; bases not matched to a gene: 3. CDR3 in amino acids: CASSYLRGTYEQYF. For the CDR3, the DNA is TGTGCCAGCAGTTACCTCAGGGGGACCTACGAGCAGTACTTC.

As concerns this clone: This sample also contains other DNA sequences that code for the same CDR3. This chain links TRBV28 with TRBJ2-2; D assignment may be TRBD1 or TRBD2 (5 bases each). Germline CDR1 reads MDHEN; CDR2 reads SYDVKM. The CDR3 loop spans 17 amino acids. V lost 5 bases and J lost 5, with 21 bases in between. CDR3 nucleotide sequence: TGTGCCAGCAGTCTTCAGGTGGGGGTGCTGAATACCGGGGAGCTGTTTTTT. As protein: CASSLQVGVLNTGELFF. Full variable domain (rest looked up from reference TRBV28 and TRBJ2-2): DVKVTQSSRYLVKRTGEKVFLECVQDMDHENMFWYRQDPGLGLRLIYFSYDVKMKEKGDIPEGYSVSREKKERFSLILESASTNQTSMYLCASSLQVGVLNTGELFFGEGSRLTVL.

The gene calls are TRBV2 and TRBJ2-2; D gene uncertain. CDR3 length equals 14 residues. Trimming took 8 bases from V and 7 from J, leaving 17 bases between them. CDR1 SNHLY and CDR2 FYNNEI come from the germline V gene. The CDR3 sequence is CASAPRVMGGELFF. The CDR3 DNA is TGTGCCAGCGCTCCCAGAGTAATGGGCGGGGAGCTGTTTTTT.

The chain couples TRBV20-1 to TRBJ2-7; D not certain. In germline, CDR1 is DFQATT, CDR2 SNEGSKA (reference sequence). The CDR3 extends over 12 amino acids. Trimming removed 3 bases from V and 4 bases from J, with 10 bases in between. In nucleotides, the CDR3 is TGCAGTGCTAGTAACAGATTATACGAGCAGTACTTC. It translates to CSASNRLYEQYF.

The rearrangement links TRBV28 to TRBJ2-3; 7 positions match TRBD2. The CDR3 is 16 residues long. The V gene's germline CDR1 is MDHEN and CDR2 SYDVKM. V was pared by 5 bases and J by 4 bases, with 12 bases of the junction left unmatched. CDR3 in amino acids: CASSAPSGADPDTQYF. Written as DNA, the CDR3 is TGTGCCAGCAGTGCCCCGAGCGGGGCGGACCCAGATACGCAGTATTTT.

The chain employs TRBV27 and TRBJ2-7; a possible D gene is TRBD1 (8 bases). The germline CDR1 and CDR2 sequences are MNHEY and SMNVEV (reference sequence). The CDR3 sequence is 13 residues long. V lost 6 bases to trimming and J lost 5 bases, with 14 bases between them. CDR3: CASRNRGGNEQYF. The CDR3 bases are TGTGCCAGCAGAAACAGGGGGGGGAACGAGCAGTACTTC.

The chain couples TRBV15 to TRBJ2-2, with TRBD2 as a possible D gene (6 bases). The CDR3 extends over 14 amino acids. V was cut by 1 base and J by 6 bases, with 9 bases left in between. Germline CDR1 and CDR2: LNHNV and YYDKDF (reference sequence). The CDR3: CATSRVREAGELFF. In nucleotides, the CDR3 is TGTGCCACCAGCAGAGTGAGGGAGGCCGGGGAGCTGTTTTTT.

This rearrangement joins TRBV28 to TRBJ2-7; D not certain. The CDR3 contains 14 residues. Germline CDR1 reads MDHEN; CDR2 reads SYDVKM. The V and J ends lost 5 bases and 6 bases respectively, with 17 bases between them. The CDR3 DNA follows: TGTGCCAGCAGTCCCTCGAGGAACCGACGCGAGCAGTACTTC. Residues: CASSPSRNRREQYF.

The rearrangement uses TRBV15 and TRBJ1-1, with no clear D. CDR1 and CDR2 (germline): LNHNV, YYDKDF (reference sequence). The CDR3 is 15 amino acids. V lost 0 bases to trimming and J lost 4 bases, with 12 bases between them. CDR3 region: CATSREGTRITEAFF. The CDR3, as DNA: TGTGCCACCAGCAGAGAGGGCACTAGGATCACTGAAGCTTTCTTT.

The chain recombines TRBV5-1 with TRBJ2-3, with TRBD2 matching over 7 bases. J gave up 5 bases and V 6 bases, and 9 bases lay outside the gene matches. This CDR3 has 14 residues. Germline CDR1 is SGHRS and CDR2 is YFSETQ. The CDR3 bases are TGCGCCAGCAACTATGAGGGCGGGAGAGATACGCAGTATTTT. Translating gives CASNYEGGRDTQYF.

The genes are TRBV29-1 and TRBJ2-2; tentative D call: TRBD2 (5 bases). This CDR3 is 15 amino acids long. CDR1 SQVTM and CDR2 ANQGSEA come from the germline V gene. V was pared by 5 bases and J by 6 bases, with 19 bases between. CDR3 in DNA: TGCAGCGTTTTAAGTGAGGGTAATATTGCCGGGGAGCTGTTTTTT. Translation: CSVLSEGNIAGELFF.

The chain employs TRBV11-3 and TRBJ2-7; D perhaps matches TRBD1 (6 bases). Germline lookup yields CDR1 SGHNT and CDR2 YENEEA. Trimming took off 3 bases at V and 5 bases at J, with 11 bases between the two ends. This CDR3 region has 13 residues. The CDR3 sequence: CASSFSGGHEQYF. In nucleotides, the CDR3 is TGTGCCAGCAGCTTTTCTGGGGGCCACGAGCAGTACTTC.

CDR3 amino acids: CASGIRASGNTGELFF. CDR3 bases: TGTGCCAGTGGGATCAGGGCTAGCGGCAACACCGGGGAGCTGTTTTTT. V and J are TRBV19 and TRBJ2-2, with 7 bases aligning to TRBD2. This CDR3 has 16 amino acids. The junction had 11 bases not matched to a gene; V was cut back by 8 bases and J by 2 bases. Germline assignment: CDR1 LNHDA and CDR2 SQIVND (reference sequence).

The V and J genes are TRBV6-5 and TRBJ2-7; the D is unclear. This CDR3 spans 11 amino acids. Germline values: CDR1 MNHEY, CDR2 SVGAGI. V was trimmed by 7 bases and J by 3 bases, leaving 7 bases between them. CDR3 in amino acids: CASNSGYEQYF. The CDR3 DNA reads as TGTGCCAGCAATTCGGGCTACGAGCAGTACTTC.